The rows below give T cell receptor beta chains drawn from one sample of a study of blood T cell repertoires in COVID-19. Profiling relied on immunoSEQ multiplex PCR, and the TCRdb table lists in-frame clones only, not all of them. The repertoire holds 150,000 to 200,000 clones, with around 85% as singletons. What was sequenced was peripheral blood. The receptors derive from a man aged 60 to 75 with acute or convalescent COVID-19. CDR3s include the opening cysteine and the closing phenylalanine or tryptophan. D genes are given only for firm matches. Clone size is stated in some rows and not others, as once, few, many or a class when expanded.

.	TRBV5-4	TRBJ2-3	TRBD1	CASSSGTGGQLSTQYF	TGTGCCAGCAGCTCCGGGACAGGGGGCCAACTGAGCACGCAGTATTTT
few	TRBV24-1	TRBJ2-6	TRBD2	CATSGRTSGHSGANVLTF	TGTGCCACCAGTGGCAGGACTAGCGGGCATTCTGGGGCCAACGTCCTGACTTTC
.	TRBV10-1	TRBJ2-1	.	CASSEKRGYNEQFF	TGCGCCAGCAGTGAAAAGCGAGGGTACAATGAGCAGTTCTTC
few	TRBV28	TRBJ2-2	.	CASTLHRDTGELFF	TGTGCCAGCACCCTGCACAGGGACACCGGGGAGCTGTTTTTT
.	TRBV25-1	TRBJ2-2	.	CASRGVAGNTGELFF	TGTGCCAGTAGAGGCGTAGCCGGGAACACCGGGGAGCTGTTTTTT
.	TRBV5-5	TRBJ1-1	TRBD1	CASSLAPDRETEAFF	TGTGCCAGCAGCTTGGCCCCCGACAGGGAGACTGAAGCTTTCTTT
.	TRBV6-6	TRBJ2-1	TRBD2	CASSPLAGGYNEQFF	TGTGCCAGCAGTCCTCTAGCGGGCGGGTACAATGAGCAGTTCTTC
.	TRBV3-1/TRBV3-2	TRBJ1-2	.	CASSPDRNYGYTF	TGTGCCAGCAGCCCAGACAGGAACTATGGCTACACCTTC
.	TRBV2	TRBJ2-5	TRBD2	CASRRGTSGGVRWQETQYF	TGTGCCAGCAGGAGGGGGACTAGCGGAGGGGTACGGTGGCAAGAGACCCAGTACTTC
.	TRBV7-2	TRBJ2-1	TRBD2	CASSRTSGSGDEQFF	TGTGCCAGCAGCCGGACTAGCGGGAGTGGCGATGAGCAGTTCTTC
.	TRBV5-5	TRBJ1-2	.	CASSPRAASYGYTF	TGTGCCAGCAGCCCCCGAGCGGCCTCCTATGGCTACACCTTC
.	TRBV6-6	TRBJ2-7	.	CASKGGTVPYEQYF	TGTGCCAGCAAAGGGGGGACAGTCCCCTACGAGCAGTACTTC
.	TRBV28	TRBJ1-5	.	CASSLKGGGNQPQHF	TGTGCCAGCAGTCTGAAAGGGGGAGGCAATCAGCCCCAGCATTTT
.	TRBV3-1/TRBV3-2	TRBJ1-4	.	CASSLSLSTNEKLFF	TGTGCCAGCAGCCTTTCTCTGTCAACTAATGAAAAACTGTTTTTT
.	TRBV27	TRBJ1-4	.	CASSFAAFNEKLFF	TGTGCCAGCAGTTTTGCGGCTTTCAATGAAAAACTGTTTTTT
.	TRBV28	TRBJ1-1	TRBD1	CASSSGQIYAEAFF	TGTGCCAGCAGTTCGGGACAGATATACGCTGAAGCTTTCTTT
.	TRBV7-2	TRBJ2-7	TRBD2	CASSLSLAGGHEQYF	TGTGCCAGCAGCTTAAGCCTAGCGGGAGGGCACGAGCAGTACTTC
.	TRBV9	TRBJ2-2	TRBD2	CASSVVGRAAGELFF	TGTGCCAGCAGCGTAGTCGGGAGGGCCGCCGGGGAGCTGTTTTTT
.	TRBV30	TRBJ1-1	TRBD1	CAWSVQGIGTEAFF	TGTGCCTGGAGTGTACAGGGGATCGGCACTGAAGCTTTCTTT
.	TRBV5-1	TRBJ1-1	TRBD1	CASSSGGTGSTEAFF	TGCGCCAGCAGCTCCGGAGGGACAGGGAGCACTGAAGCTTTCTTT
.	TRBV7-9	TRBJ2-3	TRBD2	CASSVASGGTDTQYF	TGTGCCAGCAGCGTTGCTAGCGGAGGCACAGATACGCAGTATTTT
.	TRBV11-2	TRBJ1-2	.	CASSSLTGRKNGYTF	TGTGCCAGCAGCTCCCTTACAGGGAGAAAGAATGGCTACACCTTC
.	TRBV2	TRBJ1-6	.	CASSESTANSPLHF	TGTGCCAGCAGTGAATCCACAGCCAATTCACCCCTCCACTTT
.	TRBV7-6	TRBJ1-4	.	CASSPQGRRGEKLFF	TGTGCCAGCAGTCCACAGGGTCGAAGAGGAGAAAAACTGTTTTTT
.	TRBV5-1	TRBJ2-6	.	CASSLEGQVGGANVLTF	TGCGCCAGCAGCTTAGAGGGACAAGTCGGAGGGGCCAACGTCCTGACTTTC
.	TRBV19	TRBJ1-2	TRBD1	CASSQDRAYGYTF	TGTGCCAGTAGCCAAGACAGGGCCTATGGCTACACCTTC
.	TRBV3-1/TRBV3-2	TRBJ1-2	.	CASSQDPTRGYTF	TGTGCCAGCAGCCAAGACCCCACGCGGGGCTACACCTTC
.	TRBV15	TRBJ2-7	TRBD2	CATSSESAGVYEQYF	TGTGCCACCAGCAGCGAATCAGCGGGAGTCTACGAGCAGTACTTC
.	TRBV19	TRBJ1-2	.	CASSEARGYGYTF	TGTGCCAGTAGCGAAGCCCGCGGCTATGGCTACACCTTC
.	TRBV4-2	TRBJ2-3	.	CASSQGPGTDTQYF	TGTGCCAGCAGCCAAGGGCCGGGTACAGATACGCAGTATTTT
few	TRBV27	TRBJ2-1	TRBD2	CASTPGEGLGYNEQFF	TGTGCCAGCACGCCGGGCGAGGGACTAGGGTACAATGAGCAGTTCTTC
.	TRBV7-9	TRBJ2-7	.	CASSRSDRYEQYF	TGTGCCAGCAGCCGATCCGACAGATACGAGCAGTACTTC
.	TRBV28	TRBJ1-1	.	CASYTRGGGGVNTEAFF	TGTGCCAGCTACACTCGGGGCGGGGGTGGTGTGAACACTGAAGCTTTCTTT
.	TRBV10-2	TRBJ1-1	TRBD1	CASSRDRGETEAFF	TGCGCCAGCAGTCGGGACAGGGGGGAGACTGAAGCTTTCTTT
.	TRBV6-5	TRBJ1-1	.	CASIGRGDHTEAFF	TGTGCCAGCATTGGGAGGGGGGATCACACTGAAGCTTTCTTT
.	TRBV10-3	TRBJ1-6	.	CAIRENNSPLHF	TGTGCCATTAGAGAAAATAATTCACCCCTCCACTTT
few	TRBV18	TRBJ2-6	.	CASSPLAGATRSGANVLTF	TGTGCCAGCTCACCACTTGCAGGGGCCACCCGCTCTGGGGCCAACGTCCTGACTTTC
.	TRBV13	TRBJ1-5	.	CASSLGWGGSNQPQHF	TGTGCCAGCAGCTTAGGCTGGGGGGGCAGCAATCAGCCCCAGCATTTT
.	TRBV27	TRBJ2-7	.	CASSLYTVRDEQYF	TGTGCCAGCAGTTTGTACACGGTTCGGGACGAGCAGTACTTC
once	TRBV30	TRBJ1-1	.	CAWSAGLNTEAFF	TGTGCCTGGAGTGCGGGGTTGAACACTGAAGCTTTCTTT
.	TRBV27	TRBJ2-2	.	CASSAGMGTGELFF	TGTGCCAGCAGCGCAGGGATGGGGACCGGGGAGCTGTTTTTT
.	TRBV7-9	TRBJ1-3	.	CASSLGRFSGNTIYF	TGTGCCAGCAGCTTAGGTCGTTTCTCTGGAAACACCATATATTTT
.	TRBV27	TRBJ1-1	.	CASRTGQLNTEAFF	TGTGCCAGCAGGACTGGACAGCTTAACACTGAAGCTTTCTTT
.	TRBV9	TRBJ1-2	.	CASSGPRGEGGYTF	TGTGCCAGCAGCGGACCACGGGGAGAGGGTGGCTACACCTTC
.	TRBV21-1	TRBJ1-4	.	CANLSQKKLFF	TGTGCCAACCTTTCACAGAAAAAACTGTTTTTT
.	TRBV6-4	TRBJ2-1	TRBD2	CASSDSSGGGRDEQFF	TGTGCCAGCAGTGACTCGAGTGGGGGGGGAAGGGATGAGCAGTTCTTC
.	TRBV9	TRBJ2-5	TRBD2	CASSNGLAGAIQETQYF	TGTGCCAGCAGCAATGGACTAGCGGGAGCGATACAAGAGACCCAGTACTTC
.	TRBV5-1	TRBJ1-5	TRBD1	CASSPGTGTVQPQHF	TGCGCCAGCAGTCCCGGGACAGGGACGGTTCAGCCCCAGCATTTT
.	TRBV9	TRBJ1-6	.	CASSVVAVAPYNSPLHF	TGTGCCAGCAGCGTAGTAGCCGTAGCCCCATATAATTCACCCCTCCACTTT
.	TRBV3-1/TRBV3-2	TRBJ2-4	.	CASSQAKNIQYF	TGTGCCAGCAGCCAAGCTAAAAACATTCAGTACTTC
once	TRBV7-6	TRBJ2-2	.	CASSPQTTKGTGELFF	TGTGCCAGCAGCCCTCAGACTACCAAAGGCACCGGGGAGCTGTTTTTT
.	TRBV3-1/TRBV3-2	TRBJ2-5	TRBD2	CASTTTSGSQETQYF	TGTGCCAGCACTACTACTAGCGGGAGTCAGGAGACCCAGTACTTC
.	TRBV7-3	TRBJ2-5	.	CASSPRGGTQYF	TGTGCCAGCAGCCCGAGAGGGGGGACCCAGTACTTC
.	TRBV3-1/TRBV3-2	TRBJ2-7	.	CASSRSVGGGTYEQYF	TGTGCCAGCAGCCGGAGCGTGGGGGGGGGCACCTACGAGCAGTACTTC
.	TRBV5-1	TRBJ1-3	.	CASSLAGNSGNTIYF	TGCGCCAGCAGCTTGGCAGGAAACTCTGGAAACACCATATATTTT
.	TRBV27	TRBJ2-7	TRBD2	CASSLSAGERAYEQYF	TGTGCCAGCAGTTTATCTGCGGGAGAAAGGGCCTACGAGCAGTACTTC
.	TRBV27	TRBJ2-7	.	CASSLQQGMYEQYF	TGTGCCAGCAGTTTGCAACAGGGAATGTACGAGCAGTACTTC